The rows below give T cell receptor beta chains drawn from one sample of a study of Graves' ophthalmopathy and Graves' hyperthyroidism. Each CDR3 protein gets one entry after TCRdb re-called the multiplex PCR reads with MiXCR. Of 560,000 or so distinct CDR3 sequences listed, under 45% are singletons. Specimen: peripheral blood or thyroid tissue (not recorded which). The receptors were gathered from an adult man with Graves' hyperthyroidism. Each CDR3 is given with its conserved first and last residue. A D gene is named only where the DNA matches it firmly. Not every row has a clone size; where given, it reads once, few, many or a size class.

V: TRBV5-1; size: -; D: TRBD2; J: TRBJ2-2; DNA: TGCGCCAGCAGCCAGGCCGGGAGGGCCACCGGGGAGCTGTTTTTT; CDR3: CASSQAGRATGELFF
V: TRBV6-5; size: few; D: -; J: TRBJ2-5; DNA: TGTGCCAGCAGTTCGAACAGGGAGGGATCGAGTAAAGAGACCCAGTACTTC; CDR3: CASSSNREGSSKETQYF
V: TRBV12-5; size: few; D: TRBD1; J: TRBJ1-5; DNA: TGTGCTAGTGGTAACAGAACAGGGGGCTTCAATCAGCCCCAGCATTTT; CDR3: CASGNRTGGFNQPQHF
V: TRBV20-1; size: -; D: -; J: TRBJ1-6; DNA: TGCAGTGCTTCCCCGGACAGCCCTAATTCACCCCTCCACTTT; CDR3: CSASPDSPNSPLHF
V: TRBV5-1; size: many; D: TRBD2; J: TRBJ2-2; DNA: TGCGCCAGCAGCGAGGCGCCGGGACTAGGGGTCACCGGGGAGCTGTTTTTT; CDR3: CASSEAPGLGVTGELFF
V: TRBV29-1; size: -; D: TRBD2; J: TRBJ2-2; DNA: TGCAGCGTTGAAACGGGGGGGCATTCCGGGGAGCTGTTTTTT; CDR3: CSVETGGHSGELFF
V: TRBV7-8; size: few; D: TRBD1; J: TRBJ1-2; DNA: TGTGCCAGCAGCTTGGGACAGGGGGCCATTGGCTATGGCTACACCTTC; CDR3: CASSLGQGAIGYGYTF
V: TRBV20-1; size: many; D: -; J: TRBJ2-7; DNA: TGCAGTGCTAGAGATCGGACGGGGCTCGAGCAGTACTTC; CDR3: CSARDRTGLEQYF
V: TRBV7-9; size: -; D: -; J: TRBJ2-2; DNA: TGTGCCAGCAGCCCACCCGCAGGCGGGGAGCTGTTTTTT; CDR3: CASSPPAGGELFF
V: TRBV6-5; size: many; D: TRBD1; J: TRBJ2-5; DNA: TGTGCCAGCAGTTCGGGACAGGTGTACCAAGAGACCCAGTACTTC; CDR3: CASSSGQVYQETQYF
V: TRBV29-1; size: -; D: -; J: TRBJ2-1; DNA: TGCAGCGTTGGTTCGGGTGAGCAGTTCTTC; CDR3: CSVGSGEQFF
V: TRBV13; size: many; D: -; J: TRBJ1-1; DNA: TGTGCCAGCAGCTTGGGGGGCGAGGAAACTGAAGCTTTCTTT; CDR3: CASSLGGEETEAFF
V: TRBV2; size: few; D: -; J: TRBJ2-7; DNA: TGTGCCAGCAGTGAAGCCGCCTACGAGCAGTACTTC; CDR3: CASSEAAYEQYF
V: TRBV6-1; size: many; D: TRBD1; J: TRBJ1-5; DNA: TGTGCCAGCATCAACAGGGGTAATGGGCGCAATCAGCCCCAGCATTTT; CDR3: CASINRGNGRNQPQHF
V: TRBV19; size: few; D: TRBD1; J: TRBJ1-2; DNA: TGTGCCAGTGCCGGGACAGGGACCTCTCCGGAGGGCTACACCTTC; CDR3: CASAGTGTSPEGYTF
V: TRBV3-1; size: few; D: -; J: TRBJ2-7; DNA: TGTGCCAGCAGCCAAGGGGTCAATTCCTACGAGCAGTACTTC; CDR3: CASSQGVNSYEQYF